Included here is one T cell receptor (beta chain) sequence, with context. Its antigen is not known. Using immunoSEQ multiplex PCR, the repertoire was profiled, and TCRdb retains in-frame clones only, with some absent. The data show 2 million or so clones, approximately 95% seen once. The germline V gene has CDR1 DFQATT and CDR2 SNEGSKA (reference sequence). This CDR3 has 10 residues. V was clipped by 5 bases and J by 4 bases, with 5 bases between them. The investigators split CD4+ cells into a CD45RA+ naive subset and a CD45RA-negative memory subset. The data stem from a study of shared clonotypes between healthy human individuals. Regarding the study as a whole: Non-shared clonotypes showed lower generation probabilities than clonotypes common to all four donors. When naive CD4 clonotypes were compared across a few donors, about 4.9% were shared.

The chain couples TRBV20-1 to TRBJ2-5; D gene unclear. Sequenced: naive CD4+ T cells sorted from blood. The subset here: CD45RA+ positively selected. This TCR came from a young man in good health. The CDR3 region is CSADRETQYF. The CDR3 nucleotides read TGCAGTGCTGATCGAGAGACCCAGTACTTC.